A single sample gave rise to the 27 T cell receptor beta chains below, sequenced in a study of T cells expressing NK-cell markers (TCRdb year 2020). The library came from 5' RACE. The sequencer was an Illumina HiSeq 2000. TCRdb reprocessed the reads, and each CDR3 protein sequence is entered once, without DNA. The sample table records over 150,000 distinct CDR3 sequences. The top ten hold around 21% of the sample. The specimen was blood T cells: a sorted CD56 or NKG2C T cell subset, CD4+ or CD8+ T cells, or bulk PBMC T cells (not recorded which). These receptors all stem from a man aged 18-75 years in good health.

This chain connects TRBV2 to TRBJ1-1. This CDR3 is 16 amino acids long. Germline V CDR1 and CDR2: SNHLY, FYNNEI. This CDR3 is CASTPEGSPMNTEAFF.

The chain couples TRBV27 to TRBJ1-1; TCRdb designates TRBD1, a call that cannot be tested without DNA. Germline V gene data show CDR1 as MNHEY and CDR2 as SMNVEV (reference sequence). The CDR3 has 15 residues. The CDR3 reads CASSFLGQGVPVRFF.

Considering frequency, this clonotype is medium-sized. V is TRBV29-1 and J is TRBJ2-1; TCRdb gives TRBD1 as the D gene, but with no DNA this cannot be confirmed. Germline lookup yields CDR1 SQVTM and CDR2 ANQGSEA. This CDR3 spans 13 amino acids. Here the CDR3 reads CSVASGAGNEQFF.

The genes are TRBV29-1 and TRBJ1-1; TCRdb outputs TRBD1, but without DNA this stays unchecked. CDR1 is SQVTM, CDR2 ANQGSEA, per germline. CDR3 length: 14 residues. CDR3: CSVAGGETNTEAFF.

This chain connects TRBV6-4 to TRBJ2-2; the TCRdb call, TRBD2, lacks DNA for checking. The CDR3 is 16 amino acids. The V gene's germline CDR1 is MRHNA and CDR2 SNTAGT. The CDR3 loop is CASSDTKGGDTGELFF.

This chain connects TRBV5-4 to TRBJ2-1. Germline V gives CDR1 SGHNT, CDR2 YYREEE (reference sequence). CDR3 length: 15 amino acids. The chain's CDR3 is CASSLLSEDYNEQFF.

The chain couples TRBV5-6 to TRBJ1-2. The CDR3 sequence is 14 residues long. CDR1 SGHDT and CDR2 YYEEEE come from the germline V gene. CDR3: CASSLVTSFYGYTF.

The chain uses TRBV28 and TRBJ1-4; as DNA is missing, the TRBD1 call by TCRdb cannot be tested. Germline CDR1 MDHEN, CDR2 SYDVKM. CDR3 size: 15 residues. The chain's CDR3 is CASSDTTGLGEKLFF.

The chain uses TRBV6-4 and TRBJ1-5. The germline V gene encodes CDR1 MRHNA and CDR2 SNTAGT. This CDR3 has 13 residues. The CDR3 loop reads CASSLTGNQPQHF.

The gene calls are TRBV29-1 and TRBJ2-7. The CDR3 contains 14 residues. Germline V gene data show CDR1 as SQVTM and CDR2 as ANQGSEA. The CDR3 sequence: CSVEDVGESYEQYF.

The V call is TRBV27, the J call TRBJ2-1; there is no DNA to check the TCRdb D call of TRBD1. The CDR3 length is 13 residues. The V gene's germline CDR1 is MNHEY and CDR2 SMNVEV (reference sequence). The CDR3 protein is CASSPTGQGEQFF.

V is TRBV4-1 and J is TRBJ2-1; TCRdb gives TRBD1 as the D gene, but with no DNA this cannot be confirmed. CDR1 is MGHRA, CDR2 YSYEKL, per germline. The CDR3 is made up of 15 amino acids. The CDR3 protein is CASSHGTGVPNEQFF.

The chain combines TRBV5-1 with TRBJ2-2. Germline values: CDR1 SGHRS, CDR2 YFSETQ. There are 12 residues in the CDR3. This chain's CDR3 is CASSLSPGELFF.

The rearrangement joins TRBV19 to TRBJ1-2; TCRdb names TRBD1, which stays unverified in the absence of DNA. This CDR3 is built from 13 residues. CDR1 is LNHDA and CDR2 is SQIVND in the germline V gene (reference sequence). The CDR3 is CASNQQGDYGYTF.

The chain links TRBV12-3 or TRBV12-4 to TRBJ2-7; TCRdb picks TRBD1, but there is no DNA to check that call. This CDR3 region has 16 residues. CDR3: CASSRDRGYSNYEQYF.

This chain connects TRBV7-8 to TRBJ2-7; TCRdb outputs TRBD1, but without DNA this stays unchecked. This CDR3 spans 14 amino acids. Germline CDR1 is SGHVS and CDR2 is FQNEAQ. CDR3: CASKPLGGFNEQYF.

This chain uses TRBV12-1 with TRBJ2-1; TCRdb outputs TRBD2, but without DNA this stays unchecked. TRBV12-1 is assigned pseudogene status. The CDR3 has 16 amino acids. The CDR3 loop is CASSFTGLAGSNEQFF.

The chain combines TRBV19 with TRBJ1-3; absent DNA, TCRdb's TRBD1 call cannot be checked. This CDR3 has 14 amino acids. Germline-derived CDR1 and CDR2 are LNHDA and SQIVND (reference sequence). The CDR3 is CASSIPVSGNTIYF.

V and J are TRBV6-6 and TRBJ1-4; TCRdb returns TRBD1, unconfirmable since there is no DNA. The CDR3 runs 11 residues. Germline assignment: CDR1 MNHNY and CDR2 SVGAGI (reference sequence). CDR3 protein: CASGVGEKLFF.

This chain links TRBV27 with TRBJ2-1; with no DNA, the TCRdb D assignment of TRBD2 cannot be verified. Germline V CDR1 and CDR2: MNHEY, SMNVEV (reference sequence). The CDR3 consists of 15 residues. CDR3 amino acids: CASSLHSGGAYEQFF.

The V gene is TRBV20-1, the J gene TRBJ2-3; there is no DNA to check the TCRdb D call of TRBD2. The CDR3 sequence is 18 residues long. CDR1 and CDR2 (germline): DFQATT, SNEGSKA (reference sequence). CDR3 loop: CSARDSGLAGGRMDTQYF.

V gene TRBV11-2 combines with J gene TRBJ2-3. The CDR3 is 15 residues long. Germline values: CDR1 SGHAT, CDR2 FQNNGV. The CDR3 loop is CASSTRGSTPDTQYF. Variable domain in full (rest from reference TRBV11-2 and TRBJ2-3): EAGVAQSPRYKIIEKRQSVAFWCNPISGHATLYWYQQILGQGPKLLIQFQNNGVVDDSQLPKDRFSAERLKGVDSTLKIQPAKLEDSAVYLCASSTRGSTPDTQYFGPGTRLTVL.

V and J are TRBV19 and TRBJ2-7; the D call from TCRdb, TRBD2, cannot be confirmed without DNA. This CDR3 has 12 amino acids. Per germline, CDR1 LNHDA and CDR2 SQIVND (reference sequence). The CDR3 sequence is CASSIGGYEQYF. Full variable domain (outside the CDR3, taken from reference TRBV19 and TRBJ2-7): DGGITQSPKYLFRKEGQNVTLSCEQNLNHDAMYWYRQDPGQGLRLIYYSQIVNDFQKGDIAEGYSVSREKKESFPLTVTSAQKNPTAFYLCASSIGGYEQYFGPGTRLTVT.

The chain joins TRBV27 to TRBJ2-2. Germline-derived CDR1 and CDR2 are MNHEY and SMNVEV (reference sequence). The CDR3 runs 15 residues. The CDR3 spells CASSLVGVGVGELFF.

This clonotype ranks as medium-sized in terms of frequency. The CDR3 is CASRRNTEAFF. The chain carries TRBV27 and TRBJ1-1. CDR3 length: 11 residues. Germline V gene data show CDR1 as MNHEY and CDR2 as SMNVEV (reference sequence).

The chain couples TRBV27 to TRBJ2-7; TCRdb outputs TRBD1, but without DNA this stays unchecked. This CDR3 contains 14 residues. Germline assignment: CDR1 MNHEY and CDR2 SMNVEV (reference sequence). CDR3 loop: CASSHMTGSYEQYF.

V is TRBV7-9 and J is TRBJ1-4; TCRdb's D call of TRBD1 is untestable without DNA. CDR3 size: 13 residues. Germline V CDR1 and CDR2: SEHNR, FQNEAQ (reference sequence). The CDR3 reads CASSDGGGEKLFF. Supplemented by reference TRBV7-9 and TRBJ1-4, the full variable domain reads DTGVSQNPRHKITKRGQNVTFRCDPISEHNRLYWYRQTLGQGPEFLTYFQNEAQLEKSRLLSDRFSAERPKGSFSTLEIQRTEQGDSAMYLCASSDGGGEKLFFGSGTQLSVL.